This is a list of T cell receptor beta chains from one sample in a study of cytomegalovirus exposure and HLA in healthy donors. TCRdb keeps only in-frame clones here, not all; method: immunoSEQ multiplex PCR. The profile covers some 150,000 clones, with approximately 80% appearing a single time and less than 3% taken by the ten largest. The sequenced sample consisted of PBMCs. The source of these receptors is a man between 50 and 59 years old in good health and CMV-seronegative. CDR3s include the opening cysteine and the closing phenylalanine or tryptophan. A D gene is named only where the DNA matches it firmly.

CDR3aa: CASSSGRDRSNYGYTF
j_gene: TRBJ1-2
v_gene: TRBV5-4
d_gene: TRBD1

CDR3aa: CASSEDAGVRETQYF
j_gene: TRBJ2-5
v_gene: TRBV6-1
d_gene: TRBD2

CDR3aa: CASSLLVADHENEQFF
j_gene: TRBJ2-1
v_gene: TRBV7-2
d_gene: NA

CDR3aa: CASSEAGATDTQYF
j_gene: TRBJ2-3
v_gene: TRBV19
d_gene: TRBD2

CDR3aa: CASSLSFGQSETQYF
j_gene: TRBJ2-5
v_gene: TRBV7-3
d_gene: NA

CDR3aa: CASSHKRAGQETQYF
j_gene: TRBJ2-5
v_gene: TRBV7-2
d_gene: TRBD2

CDR3aa: CSGQGVYEQYF
j_gene: TRBJ2-7
v_gene: TRBV20-1
d_gene: TRBD1

CDR3aa: CASSVEGSTDTQYF
j_gene: TRBJ2-3
v_gene: TRBV9
d_gene: NA

CDR3aa: CASSLRTSVTGELFF
j_gene: TRBJ2-2
v_gene: TRBV5-8
d_gene: TRBD2

CDR3aa: CASSLAGEHYEQYF
j_gene: TRBJ2-7
v_gene: TRBV6-5
d_gene: TRBD2

CDR3aa: CASSSRRGAYNEQFF
j_gene: TRBJ2-1
v_gene: TRBV28
d_gene: TRBD2

CDR3aa: CASSQGQDEKLFF
j_gene: TRBJ1-4
v_gene: TRBV18
d_gene: TRBD1

CDR3aa: CASSSSGGSEQYF
j_gene: TRBJ2-7
v_gene: TRBV5-4
d_gene: TRBD2

CDR3aa: CASSLSGNYGGSEAFF
j_gene: TRBJ1-1
v_gene: TRBV11-1
d_gene: NA

CDR3aa: CASSFSGPTMGYTF
j_gene: TRBJ1-2
v_gene: TRBV11-1
d_gene: NA

CDR3aa: CASSTSGASYEQYF
j_gene: TRBJ2-7
v_gene: TRBV5-4
d_gene: TRBD2

CDR3aa: CASSIKGLNQPQHF
j_gene: TRBJ1-5
v_gene: TRBV5-4
d_gene: NA

CDR3aa: CASSHRTSGRGIHNEQFF
j_gene: TRBJ2-1
v_gene: TRBV11-2
d_gene: TRBD2

CDR3aa: CSVAVNTQYF
j_gene: TRBJ2-3
v_gene: TRBV29-1
d_gene: NA